These 24 T cell receptor beta chains came from one sample sequenced in a study of beta chain features in type 1 diabetes. All of the isolated RNA was reverse transcribed, so expressed TCRB transcripts were sequenced. Some clones are missing from TCRdb's copy, which holds only in-frame ones; the method was immunoSEQ multiplex PCR. The sample lists over 150,000 clones, approximately 8.4% occurring once. Study results and caveats: Patients with Type 1 diabetes showed moderately but significantly shorter TCRB CDR3s in all four CD4+ subsets.

Their antigens remain unidentified. Sequencing was performed on central memory CD4+ T cells from blood. The receptor source for this set is a man younger than 35 with type 1 diabetes.

CDR3 in DNA: TGCGCCAGCAGCAGGGGGCCTGGTGAGCAGTACTTC. Translating it yields CASSRGPGEQYF. The chain combines TRBV5-1 with TRBJ2-7; 7 nucleotides line up with TRBD1. V was pared by 4 bases and J by 7 bases, with 5 bases of the junction left unmatched. The germline V gene has CDR1 SGHRS and CDR2 YFSETQ. This CDR3 spans 12 amino acids.

The V gene is TRBV28, the J gene TRBJ2-6; 9 bases are shared with TRBD1. J was trimmed by 3 bases and V by 6 bases; bases with no gene match: 6. There are 16 residues in the CDR3. Looked up from germline, CDR1 is MDHEN and CDR2 is SYDVKM. The chain's CDR3 is CASRPTGGYGANVLTF. CDR3 DNA sequence: TGTGCCAGCAGACCGACAGGGGGATATGGGGCCAACGTCCTGACTTTC.

V usage is TRBV29-1 and J usage is TRBJ2-7; 7 bases match TRBD2. The CDR3 runs to 11 residues. Looked up from germline, CDR1 is SQVTM and CDR2 is ANQGSEA. V trimming: 5 bases; J trimming: 11 bases; junction bases outside the gene matches: 9. The CDR3 here is CSVLGGVREYF. CDR3 coding DNA: TGCAGCGTTCTGGGGGGGGTCCGAGAGTACTTC.

The V call is TRBV18, the J call TRBJ1-1; 7 bases match TRBD1. The CDR3 has 14 residues. Trimming cost V 6 bases and J 5 bases; bases outside gene matches: 9. CDR1 is KGHSH, CDR2 LQKENI, per germline. CDR3 sequence (DNA): TGTGCCAGCTCGGCACAGGGGCAGGAGACTGAAGCTTTCTTT. Translated: CASSAQGQETEAFF. Together with reference TRBV18 and TRBJ1-1, the CDR3 gives the full variable domain: NAGVMQNPRHLVRRRGQEARLRCSPMKGHSHVYWYRQLPEEGLKFMVYLQKENIIDESGMPKERFSAEFPKEGPSILRIQQVVRGDSAAYFCASSAQGQETEAFFGQGTRLTVV.

The rearrangement joins TRBV28 to TRBJ1-1; D gene ambiguous. Trimming left V 5 bases short and J 5 bases short, with 9 bases between. CDR1 is MDHEN and CDR2 is SYDVKM in the germline V gene. CDR3 size: 12 residues. The CDR3 DNA sequence: TGTGCCAGCAGTCGAGTCGGTACTGAAGCTTTCTTT. Its translation: CASSRVGTEAFF.

Only a few counts were recorded for this clone. This sequence joins TRBV5-4 and TRBJ2-1, with 10 positions matching TRBD1. The ends lost 4 bases at V and 2 bases at J; junction bases unmatched: 6. From germline, CDR1 is SGHNT and CDR2 YYREEE (reference sequence). The CDR3 totals 16 residues. In DNA form, the CDR3 reads TGTGCCAGCAGCCTTTTCGGGACAGGGGCCTACAATGAGCAGTTCTTC. Its translation is CASSLFGTGAYNEQFF. The whole variable domain, filled in from reference TRBV5-4 and TRBJ2-1, reads ETGVTQSPTHLIKTRGQQVTLRCSSQSGHNTVSWYQQALGQGPQFIFQYYREEENGRGNFPPRFSGLQFPNYSSELNVNALELDDSALYLCASSLFGTGAYNEQFFGPGTRLTVL.

The DNA of the CDR3 is TGTGCCAGCAGCTTACGCGGGGGGTCTCCAGATACGCAGTATTTT. Translating it yields CASSLRGGSPDTQYF. The chain uses TRBV7-2 and TRBJ2-3, with 8 bases that match TRBD2. The CDR3 consists of 15 residues. CDR1 and CDR2 from the germline V gene are SGHTA and FQGNSA. With V trimmed by 2 bases and J by 4 bases, 5 bases remained unmatched.

The J gene is TRBJ1-2, the V gene TRBV7-2; maybe TRBD1 (6 bases). V lost 3 bases, J lost 4 bases, and 12 bases lay in between. The germline CDR1 and CDR2 sequences are SGHTA and FQGNSA. This CDR3 spans 14 amino acids. This chain's CDR3 is CASSFRQATYGYTF. CDR3 sequence (DNA): TGTGCCAGCAGCTTCCGACAGGCCACCTATGGCTACACCTTC.

This clone has only a few counts. The CDR3: CASSDPRQGSNQPQHF. The CDR3 coding sequence is TGTGCCAGCAGCGACCCTCGACAGGGTAGCAATCAGCCCCAGCATTTT. V is TRBV2 and J is TRBJ1-5; 7 bases align to TRBD1. Looked up from germline, CDR1 is SNHLY and CDR2 is FYNNEI. V dropped 6 bases and J dropped 0; count of bases not matched to a gene: 8. The CDR3 is made up of 16 amino acids.

This clone was seen only a few times. The V gene is TRBV12-5, the J gene TRBJ2-3; the match to TRBD2 covers 13 bases. This CDR3 has 16 residues. Germline V gives CDR1 LGHNT, CDR2 FRNRAP. V trimming: 6 bases; J trimming: 4 bases; junction bases outside the gene matches: 7. CDR3 sequence (DNA): TGTGCTAGTGGCCTCGGGACTAGCGGGATCGCAGATACGCAGTATTTT. It is translated as CASGLGTSGIADTQYF. The entire variable domain, with the rest obtained from reference TRBV12-5 and TRBJ2-3, is as follows: DARVTQTPRHKVTEMGQEVTMRCQPILGHNTVFWYRQTMMQGLELLAYFRNRAPLDDSGMPKDRFSAEMPDATLATLKIQPSEPRDSAVYFCASGLGTSGIADTQYFGPGTRLTVL.

The chain carries TRBV5-1 and TRBJ1-2; 8 bases are a match to TRBD1. The CDR3 is 13 amino acids. V trimming: 1 base; J trimming: 6 bases; junction bases outside the gene matches: 2. Germline-derived CDR1 and CDR2 are SGHRS and YFSETQ. CDR3 sequence (DNA): TGCGCCAGCAGCTTGCAGGGGGCAGATGGCTACACCTTC. This codes for CASSLQGADGYTF.

The rearrangement links TRBV6-5 to TRBJ2-7; D perhaps matches TRBD2 (6 bases). With 6 bases removed from V and 1 base from J, the gap between germline ends came to 16 bases. Looked up from germline, CDR1 is MNHEY and CDR2 is SVGAGI. The CDR3 is made up of 15 amino acids. DNA of the CDR3: TGTGCCAGCAGACCCAACGGACGGGGGTCCTACGAGCAGTACTTC. Translated, it gives CASRPNGRGSYEQYF.

The sample holds a few counts of this clone. The V and J genes are TRBV30 and TRBJ1-1; 9 bases fit TRBD1. V shed 2 bases and J 11 bases; nucleotides not matched to a gene: 6. Germline values: CDR1 GTSNPN, CDR2 SVGIG (reference sequence). This CDR3 is 12 amino acids long. The DNA of the CDR3 is TGTGCCTGGAGTTACGGACAGGGGAAGGCTTTCTTT. Its protein is CAWSYGQGKAFF.

This clone showed up just a few times. The chain links TRBV5-4 to TRBJ1-4; 10 bases match TRBD1. CDR1 is SGHNT and CDR2 is YYREEE in the germline V gene (reference sequence). CDR3 length: 15 residues. The J segment lost 4 bases and the V segment lost 3 bases, leaving 3 bases of the junction unmatched. The CDR3 DNA is TGTGCCAGCAGCTACGGACAGGGGGTTAATGAAAAACTGTTTTTT. It codes for CASSYGQGVNEKLFF.

A few counts support this clone. This chain links TRBV11-2 with TRBJ1-1; no firm D call. Germline CDR1 SGHAT, CDR2 FQNNGV. V was cut by 7 bases and J by 0 bases, with 12 bases left in between. The CDR3 runs 14 residues. This CDR3 is CASTPQLMNTEAFF. The CDR3 bases are TGTGCCAGCACACCACAGCTCATGAACACTGAAGCTTTCTTT.

The chain carries TRBV28 and TRBJ1-4, with no clear D. Germline CDR1 is MDHEN and CDR2 is SYDVKM. There are 14 residues in the CDR3. V lost 5 bases, J lost 2 bases, and 9 bases lay in between. The CDR3 DNA is TGTGCCAGCAGTGTGACCGGGACTAATGAAAAACTGTTTTTT. The encoded protein is CASSVTGTNEKLFF.

This clone was recorded at least ten times. J is TRBJ2-1 and V is TRBV7-2; no definite D call. This CDR3 has 13 amino acids. Germline values: CDR1 SGHTA, CDR2 FQGNSA. V lost 4 bases to trimming and J lost 10 bases, with 14 bases between them. For the CDR3, the DNA is TGTGCCAGCAGCTACACCCCCACCGGGGAGCAGTTCTTC. Amino acids: CASSYTPTGEQFF.

This clone was counted only a few times. The chain joins TRBV5-1 to TRBJ2-3; TRBD2 matches at 10 bases. Germline trimming cut 4 bases from V and 3 bases from J; bases unmatched to any gene: 2. This CDR3 contains 14 residues. CDR1 SGHRS and CDR2 YFSETQ come from the germline V gene. The CDR3 is CASSRTSGTDTQYF. CDR3 DNA sequence: TGCGCCAGCAGCAGGACTAGCGGTACAGATACGCAGTATTTT.

This clone was detected only a few times. DNA for the CDR3: TGTGCCAGCAGCCGCGACAGAACCCCTGGGGCCAACGTCCTGACTTTC. It encodes CASSRDRTPGANVLTF. The rearrangement joins TRBV7-9 to TRBJ2-6, with D possibly TRBD1 on 5 matching bases. CDR3 length: 16 amino acids. Germline assignment: CDR1 SEHNR and CDR2 FQNEAQ (reference sequence). Trimming removed 5 bases at V and 2 bases at J, with 13 bases between.

This clone turned up a few times. V usage is TRBV10-1 and J usage is TRBJ2-1; 8 nucleotides match TRBD2. The J segment lost 8 bases and the V segment lost 2 bases, leaving 11 bases of the junction unmatched. The CDR3 runs 16 residues. Germline loops: CDR1 WNHNN, CDR2 SYGVQD (reference sequence). The CDR3 DNA sequence: TGCGCCAGCAGTGAGGGGGCTCGCGGGGGGCCAGATGAGCAGTTCTTC. Translated: CASSEGARGGPDEQFF.

The J gene is TRBJ1-3, the V gene TRBV5-1; 7 bases are a match to TRBD1. This CDR3 is 16 amino acids long. V lost 4 bases, J lost 0 bases, and 7 bases stayed unmatched. CDR1 and CDR2 (germline): SGHRS, YFSETQ. The CDR3 nucleotides are TGCGCCAGCAGCACCGACAGGGCGAGCTCTGGAAACACCATATATTTT. Translated, it gives CASSTDRASSGNTIYF.

This clone has a handful of counts. This sample includes further DNA sequences coding for the same CDR3. CDR3 sequence reads: CAWSGGPQETQYF. The CDR3 coding sequence is TGTGCCTGGAGTGGAGGCCCACAAGAGACCCAGTACTTC. The chain carries TRBV30 and TRBJ2-5; D not certain. The CDR3 totals 13 residues. The germline V gene encodes CDR1 GTSNPN and CDR2 SVGIG (reference sequence). V lost 1 base and J lost 2, with 8 bases in between.

J is TRBJ2-5 and V is TRBV5-4; no reliable D call. This CDR3 region has 12 residues. Trimming removed 4 bases at V and 1 base at J, with 5 bases between. Germline V gene sequence: CDR1 SGHNT, CDR2 YYREEE (reference sequence). The CDR3 DNA follows: TGTGCCAGCAGCCCCAGCCAAGAGACCCAGTACTTC. Protein sequence: CASSPSQETQYF.

This clone was found a few times. This rearrangement joins TRBV6-6 to TRBJ1-3, with a possible D match to TRBD1 (5 bases). Looked up from germline, CDR1 is MNHNY and CDR2 is SVGAGI (reference sequence). Trimming removed 0 bases at V and 2 bases at J, with 8 bases between. The CDR3 extends over 15 amino acids. The CDR3, as DNA: TGTGCCAGCAGTTACTCGTCAGGGACTGGAAACACCATATATTTT. It codes for CASSYSSGTGNTIYF.